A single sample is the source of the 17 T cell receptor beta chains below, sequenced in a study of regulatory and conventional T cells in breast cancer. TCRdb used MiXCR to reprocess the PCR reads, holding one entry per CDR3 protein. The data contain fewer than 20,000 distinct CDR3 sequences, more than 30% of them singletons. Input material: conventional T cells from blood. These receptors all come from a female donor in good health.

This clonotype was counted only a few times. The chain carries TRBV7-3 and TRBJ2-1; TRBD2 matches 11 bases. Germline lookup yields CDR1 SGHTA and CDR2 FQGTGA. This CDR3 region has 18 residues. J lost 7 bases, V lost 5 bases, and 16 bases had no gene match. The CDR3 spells CASSPVAGGQNRGNEQFF. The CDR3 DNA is TGTGCCAGCAGCCCAGTAGCGGGAGGGCAAAACCGGGGAAATGAGCAGTTCTTC.

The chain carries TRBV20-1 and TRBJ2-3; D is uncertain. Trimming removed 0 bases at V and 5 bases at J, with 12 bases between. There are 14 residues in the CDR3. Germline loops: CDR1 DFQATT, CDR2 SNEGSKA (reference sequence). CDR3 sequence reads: CSAREGRTVDTQYF. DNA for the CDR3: TGCAGTGCTAGAGAAGGTAGAACGGTAGATACGCAGTATTTT.

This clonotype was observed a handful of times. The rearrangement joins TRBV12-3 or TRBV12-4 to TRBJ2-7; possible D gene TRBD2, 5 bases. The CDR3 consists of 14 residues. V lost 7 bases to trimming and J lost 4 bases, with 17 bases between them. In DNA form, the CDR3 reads TGTGCCAGCAAAAGGGAGAGTGACACATACGAGCAGTACTTC. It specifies CASKRESDTYEQYF.

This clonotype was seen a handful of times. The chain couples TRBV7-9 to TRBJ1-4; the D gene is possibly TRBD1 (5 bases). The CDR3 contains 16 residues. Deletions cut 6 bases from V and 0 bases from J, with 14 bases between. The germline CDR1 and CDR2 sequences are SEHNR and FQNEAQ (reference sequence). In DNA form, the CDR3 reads TGTGCCAGCAGTCACACAGGAGAAGCAACTAATGAAAAACTGTTTTTT. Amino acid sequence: CASSHTGEATNEKLFF.

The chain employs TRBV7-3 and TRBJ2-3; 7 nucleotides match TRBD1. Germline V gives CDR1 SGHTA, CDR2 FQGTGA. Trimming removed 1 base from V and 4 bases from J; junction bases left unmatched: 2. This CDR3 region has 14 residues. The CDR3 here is CASSLRQGADTQYF. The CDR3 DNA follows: TGTGCCAGCAGCTTAAGACAGGGTGCAGATACGCAGTATTTT.

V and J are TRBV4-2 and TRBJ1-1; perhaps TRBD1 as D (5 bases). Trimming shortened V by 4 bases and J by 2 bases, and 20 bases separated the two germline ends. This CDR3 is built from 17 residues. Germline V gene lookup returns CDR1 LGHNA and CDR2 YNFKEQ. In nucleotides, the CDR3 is TGTGCCAGCAGCCGGAACTCCTATACAGGCAAAAACACTGAAGCTTTCTTT. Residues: CASSRNSYTGKNTEAFF.

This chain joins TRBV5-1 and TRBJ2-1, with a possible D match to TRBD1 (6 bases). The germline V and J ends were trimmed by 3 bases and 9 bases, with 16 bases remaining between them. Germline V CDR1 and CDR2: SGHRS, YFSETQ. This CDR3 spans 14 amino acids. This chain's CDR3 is CASSSLDRGSEQFF. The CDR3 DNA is TGCGCCAGCAGCTCCTTGGACAGAGGCAGTGAGCAGTTCTTC.

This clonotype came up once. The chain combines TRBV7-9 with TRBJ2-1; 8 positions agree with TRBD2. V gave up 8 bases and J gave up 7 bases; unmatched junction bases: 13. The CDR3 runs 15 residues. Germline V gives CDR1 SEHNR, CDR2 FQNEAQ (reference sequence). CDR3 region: CASLKGLAGDNEQFF. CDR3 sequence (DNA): TGTGCCAGCCTCAAGGGGCTAGCGGGTGATAATGAGCAGTTCTTC.

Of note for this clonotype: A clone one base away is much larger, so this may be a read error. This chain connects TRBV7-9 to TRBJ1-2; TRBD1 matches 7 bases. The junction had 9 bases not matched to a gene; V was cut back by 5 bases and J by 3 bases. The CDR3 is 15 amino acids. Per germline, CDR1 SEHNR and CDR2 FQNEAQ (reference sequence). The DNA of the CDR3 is TGTGCCAGCAGCCAAAGACAGGGAACGTACTATGGCTACACCTTC. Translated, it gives CASSQRQGTYYGYTF.

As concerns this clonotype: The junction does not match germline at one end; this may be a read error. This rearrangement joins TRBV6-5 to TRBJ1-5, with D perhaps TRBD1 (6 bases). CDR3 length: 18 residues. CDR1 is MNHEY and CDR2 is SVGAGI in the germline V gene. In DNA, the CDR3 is TGTGCCGGCAGTCCTACTATACCTGGAGGACAGAAAAATCAGCCCCAGCATTTT. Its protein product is CAGSPTIPGGQKNQPQHF.

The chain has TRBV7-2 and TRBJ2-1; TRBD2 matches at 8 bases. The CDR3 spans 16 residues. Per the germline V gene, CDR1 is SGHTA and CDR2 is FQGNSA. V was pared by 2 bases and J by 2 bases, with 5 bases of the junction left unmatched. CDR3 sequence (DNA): TGTGCCAGCAGCTTAATAGCGGGGAGCCCCTACAATGAGCAGTTCTTC. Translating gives CASSLIAGSPYNEQFF.

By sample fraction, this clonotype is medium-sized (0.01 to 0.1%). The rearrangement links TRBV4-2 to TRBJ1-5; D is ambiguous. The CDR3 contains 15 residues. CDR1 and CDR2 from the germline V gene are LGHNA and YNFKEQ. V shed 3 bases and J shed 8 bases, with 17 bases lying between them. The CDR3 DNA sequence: TGTGCCAGCAGCCAGCTCGACGGGCCCCTGGAGCCCCAGCATTTT. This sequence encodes CASSQLDGPLEPQHF.

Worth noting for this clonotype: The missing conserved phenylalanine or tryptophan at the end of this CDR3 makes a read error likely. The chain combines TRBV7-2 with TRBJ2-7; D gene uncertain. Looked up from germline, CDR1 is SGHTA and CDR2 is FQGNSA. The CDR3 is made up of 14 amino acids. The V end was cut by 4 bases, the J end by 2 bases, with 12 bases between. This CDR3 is CASSSAGRPYEQYL. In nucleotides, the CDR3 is TGTGCCAGCAGCTCGGCAGGAAGACCCTACGAGCAGTACTTA.

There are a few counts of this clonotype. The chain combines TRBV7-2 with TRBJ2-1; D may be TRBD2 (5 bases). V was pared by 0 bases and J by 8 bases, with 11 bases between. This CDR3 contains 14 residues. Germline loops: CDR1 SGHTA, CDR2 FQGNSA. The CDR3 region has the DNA TGTGCCAGCAGCTTAGCGCGAAGGGAGCATGAGCAGTTCTTC. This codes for CASSLARREHEQFF.

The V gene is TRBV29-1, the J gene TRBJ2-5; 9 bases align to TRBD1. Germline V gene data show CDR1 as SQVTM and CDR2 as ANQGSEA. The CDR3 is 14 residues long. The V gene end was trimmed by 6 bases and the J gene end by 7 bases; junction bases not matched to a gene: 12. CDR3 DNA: TGCAGCGTCAAACTGGACAGGGGCGCTGGGACCCAGTACTTC. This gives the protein CSVKLDRGAGTQYF.

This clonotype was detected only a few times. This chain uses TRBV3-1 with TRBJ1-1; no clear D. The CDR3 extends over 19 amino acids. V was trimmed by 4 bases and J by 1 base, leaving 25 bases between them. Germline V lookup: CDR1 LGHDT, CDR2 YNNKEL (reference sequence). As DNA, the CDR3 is TGTGCCAGCAGCCCGTTACGTGGCGGCACATACTTTAAGAACACTGAAGCTTTCTTT. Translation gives CASSPLRGGTYFKNTEAFF.

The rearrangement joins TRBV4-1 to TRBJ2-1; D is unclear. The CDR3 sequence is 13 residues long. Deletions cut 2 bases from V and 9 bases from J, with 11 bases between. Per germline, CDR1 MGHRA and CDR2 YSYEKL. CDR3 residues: CASSQIGVGEQFF. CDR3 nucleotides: TGCGCCAGCAGCCAAATAGGCGTCGGTGAGCAGTTCTTC.